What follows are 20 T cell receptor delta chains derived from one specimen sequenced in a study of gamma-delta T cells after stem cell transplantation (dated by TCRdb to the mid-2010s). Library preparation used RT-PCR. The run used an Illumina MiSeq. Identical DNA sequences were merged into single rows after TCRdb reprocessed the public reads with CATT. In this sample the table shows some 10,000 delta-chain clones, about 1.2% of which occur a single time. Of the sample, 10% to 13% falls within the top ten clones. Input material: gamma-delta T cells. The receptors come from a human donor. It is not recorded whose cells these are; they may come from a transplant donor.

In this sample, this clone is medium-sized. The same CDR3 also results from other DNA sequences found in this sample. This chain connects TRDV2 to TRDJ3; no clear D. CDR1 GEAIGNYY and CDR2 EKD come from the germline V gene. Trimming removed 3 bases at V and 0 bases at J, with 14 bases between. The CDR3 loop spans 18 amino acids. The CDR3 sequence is CACDGTGTSSWDTRQMFF. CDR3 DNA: TGTGCCTGTGACGGCACCGGAACGAGCTCCTGGGACACCCGACAGATGTTTTTC.

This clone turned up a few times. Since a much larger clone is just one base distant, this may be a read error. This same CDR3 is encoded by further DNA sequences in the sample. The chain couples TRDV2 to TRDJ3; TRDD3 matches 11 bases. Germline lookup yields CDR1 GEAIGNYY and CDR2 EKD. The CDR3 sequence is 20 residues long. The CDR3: CACDTGLLLGDTWDTRQMFF. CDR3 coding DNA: TGCGCCTGTGACACCGGTTTATTACTGGGGGATACCTGGGACACCCGACAGATGTTTTTC.

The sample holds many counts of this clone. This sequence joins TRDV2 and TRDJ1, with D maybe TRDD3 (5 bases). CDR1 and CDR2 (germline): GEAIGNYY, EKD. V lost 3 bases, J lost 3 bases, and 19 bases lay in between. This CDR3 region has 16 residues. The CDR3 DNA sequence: TGTGCCTGTGACCCCCTCTCCCGGAAGGGGGCCGATAAACTCATCTTT. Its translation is CACDPLSRKGADKLIF.

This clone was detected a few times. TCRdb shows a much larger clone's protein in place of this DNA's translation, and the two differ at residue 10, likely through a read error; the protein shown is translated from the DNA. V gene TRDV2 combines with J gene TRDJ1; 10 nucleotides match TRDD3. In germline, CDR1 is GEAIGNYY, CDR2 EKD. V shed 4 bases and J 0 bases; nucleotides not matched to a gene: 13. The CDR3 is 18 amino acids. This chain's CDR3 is CACDALGDTGRYTDKLIF. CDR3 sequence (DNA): TGTGCCTGTGATGCCTTGGGGGATACTGGGCGGTACACCGATAAACTCATCTTT.

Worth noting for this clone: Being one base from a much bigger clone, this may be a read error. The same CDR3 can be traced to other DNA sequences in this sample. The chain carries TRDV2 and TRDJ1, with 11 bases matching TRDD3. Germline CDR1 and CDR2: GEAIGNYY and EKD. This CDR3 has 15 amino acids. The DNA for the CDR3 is TGCGCCTGTGACGGACTGGGGGATATCACCGATAAACTCATCTTT. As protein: CACDGLGDITDKLIF.

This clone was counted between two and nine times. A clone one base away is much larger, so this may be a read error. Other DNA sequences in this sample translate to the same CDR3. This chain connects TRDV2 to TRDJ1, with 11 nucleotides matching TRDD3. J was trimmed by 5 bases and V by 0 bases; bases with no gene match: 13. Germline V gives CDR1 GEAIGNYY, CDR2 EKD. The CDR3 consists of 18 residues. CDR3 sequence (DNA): TGTGCCTGTGACACCGCGGGGAGTGGGGGATACGGAATTGATAAACTCATCTTT. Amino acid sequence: CACDTAGSGGYGIDKLIF.

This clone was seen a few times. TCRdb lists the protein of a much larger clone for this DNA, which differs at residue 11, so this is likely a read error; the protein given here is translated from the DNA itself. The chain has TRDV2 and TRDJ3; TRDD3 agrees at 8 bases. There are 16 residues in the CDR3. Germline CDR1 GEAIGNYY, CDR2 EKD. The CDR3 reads CACDTLGDWDIRQMFF. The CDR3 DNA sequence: TGTGCCTGTGACACGCTGGGGGACTGGGACATCCGACAGATGTTTTTC.

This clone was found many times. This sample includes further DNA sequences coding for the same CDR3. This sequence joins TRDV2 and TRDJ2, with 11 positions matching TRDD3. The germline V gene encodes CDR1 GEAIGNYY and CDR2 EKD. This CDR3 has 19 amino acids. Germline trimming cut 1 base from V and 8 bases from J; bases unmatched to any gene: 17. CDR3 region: CACDTVVSLGDTEIAQLFF. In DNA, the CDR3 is TGTGCCTGTGACACGGTAGTGTCCCTGGGGGATACAGAAATCGCACAACTCTTCTTT.

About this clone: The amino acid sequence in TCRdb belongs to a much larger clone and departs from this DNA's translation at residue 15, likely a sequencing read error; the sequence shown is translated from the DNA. The CDR3 DNA sequence: TGTGCCTGTGATGACCTCGTGGGGGATACGACGACCGATAAACCCATCTTT. Protein product: CACDDLVGDTTTDKPIF. This chain links TRDV2 with TRDJ1; 11 nucleotides agree with TRDD3. There are 17 residues in the CDR3. Germline lookup yields CDR1 GEAIGNYY and CDR2 EKD.

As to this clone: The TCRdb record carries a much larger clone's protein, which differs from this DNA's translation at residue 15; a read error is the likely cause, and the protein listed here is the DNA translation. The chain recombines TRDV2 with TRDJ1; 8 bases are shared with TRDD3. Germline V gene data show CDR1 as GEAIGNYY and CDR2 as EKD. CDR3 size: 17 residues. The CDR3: CACDTVVTGGSFDKPIF. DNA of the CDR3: TGTGCCTGTGACACCGTAGTTACTGGGGGTAGCTTCGATAAACCCATCTTT.

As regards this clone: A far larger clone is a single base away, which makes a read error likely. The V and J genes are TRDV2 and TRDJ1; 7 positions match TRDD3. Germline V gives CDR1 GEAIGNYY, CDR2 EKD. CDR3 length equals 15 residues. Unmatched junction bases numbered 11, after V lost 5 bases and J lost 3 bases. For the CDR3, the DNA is TGTGCCTGTGGCGAGACTGGGGTCCTGGCCGATAAACTCATCTTT. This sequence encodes CACGETGVLADKLIF.

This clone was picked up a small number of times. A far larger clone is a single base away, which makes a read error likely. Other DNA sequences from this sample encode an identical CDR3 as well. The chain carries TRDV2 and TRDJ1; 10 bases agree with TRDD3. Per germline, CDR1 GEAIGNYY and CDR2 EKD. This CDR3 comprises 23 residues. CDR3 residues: CACDTVGVMSGGYGAKDTDKLIF. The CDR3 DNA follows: TGTGCCTGTGACACCGTTGGGGTCATGTCTGGGGGATATGGGGCGAAGGACACCGATAAGCTCATCTTT.

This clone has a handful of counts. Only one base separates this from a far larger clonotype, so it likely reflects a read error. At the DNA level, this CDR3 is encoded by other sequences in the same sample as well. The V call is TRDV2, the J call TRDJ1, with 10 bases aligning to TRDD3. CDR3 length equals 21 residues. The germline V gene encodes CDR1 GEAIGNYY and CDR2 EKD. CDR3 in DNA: TGCGCCTGTGACTTACTATATGTTCCTACGGGGGATACGAGGTACACCGATAAACTCATCTTT. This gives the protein CACDLLYVPTGDTRYTDKLIF.

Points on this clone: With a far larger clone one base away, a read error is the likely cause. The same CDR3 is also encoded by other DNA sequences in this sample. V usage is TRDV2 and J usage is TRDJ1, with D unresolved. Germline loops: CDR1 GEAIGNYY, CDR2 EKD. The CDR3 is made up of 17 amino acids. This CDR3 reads CACDPMSGQPGTDKLIF. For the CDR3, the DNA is TGTGCCTGTGACCCGATGAGTGGGCAACCGGGAACCGACAAACTCATCTTT.

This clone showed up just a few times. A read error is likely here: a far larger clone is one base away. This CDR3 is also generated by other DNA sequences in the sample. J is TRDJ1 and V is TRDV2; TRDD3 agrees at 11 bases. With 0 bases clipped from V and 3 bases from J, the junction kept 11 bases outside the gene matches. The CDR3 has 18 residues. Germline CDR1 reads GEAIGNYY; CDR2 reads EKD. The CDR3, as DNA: TGTGCCTGTGACACCGTGCTGGGGGATACTCGAGGGGCCGATAAACTCATCTTT. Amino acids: CACDTVLGDTRGADKLIF.

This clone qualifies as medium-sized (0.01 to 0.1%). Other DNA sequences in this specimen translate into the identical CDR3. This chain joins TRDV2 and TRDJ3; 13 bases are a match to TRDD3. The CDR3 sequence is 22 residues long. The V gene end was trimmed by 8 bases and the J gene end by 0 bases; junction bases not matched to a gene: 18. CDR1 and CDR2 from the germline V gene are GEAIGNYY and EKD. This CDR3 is CAFTPLLGDTQESSWDTRQMFF. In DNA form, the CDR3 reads TGTGCCTTCACTCCTCTACTGGGGGATACGCAGGAAAGCTCCTGGGACACCCGACAGATGTTTTTC.

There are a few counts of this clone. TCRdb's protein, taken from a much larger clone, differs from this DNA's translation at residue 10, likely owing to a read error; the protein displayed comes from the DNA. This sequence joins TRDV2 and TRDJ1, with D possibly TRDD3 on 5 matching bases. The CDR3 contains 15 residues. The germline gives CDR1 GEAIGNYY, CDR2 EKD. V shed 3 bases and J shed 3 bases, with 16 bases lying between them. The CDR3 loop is CACDPLGGYADKLIF. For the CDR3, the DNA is TGTGCCTGTGACCCTCTGGGCGGGTACGCCGATAAACTCATCTTT.

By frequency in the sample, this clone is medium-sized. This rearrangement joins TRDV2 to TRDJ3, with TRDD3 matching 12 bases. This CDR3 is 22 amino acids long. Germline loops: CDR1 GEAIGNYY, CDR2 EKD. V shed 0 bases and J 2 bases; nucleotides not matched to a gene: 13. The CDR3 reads CACDTGATGGYRQTWDTRQMFF. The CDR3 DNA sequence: TGTGCCTGTGACACCGGGGCTACTGGGGGATACCGGCAGACCTGGGACACCCGACAGATGTTTTTC.

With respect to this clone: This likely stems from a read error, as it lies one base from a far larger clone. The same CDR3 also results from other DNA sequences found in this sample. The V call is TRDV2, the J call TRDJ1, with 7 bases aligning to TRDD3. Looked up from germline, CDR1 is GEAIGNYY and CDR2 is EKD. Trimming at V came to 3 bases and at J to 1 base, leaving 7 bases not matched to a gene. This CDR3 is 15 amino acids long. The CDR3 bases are TGTGCCTGTGACTTGTTGGGGGACTTCACCGATAAACTCATCTTT. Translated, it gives CACDLLGDFTDKLIF.

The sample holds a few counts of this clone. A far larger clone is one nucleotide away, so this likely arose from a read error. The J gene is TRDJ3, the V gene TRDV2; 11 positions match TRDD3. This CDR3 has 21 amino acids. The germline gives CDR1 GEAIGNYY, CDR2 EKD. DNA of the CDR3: TGTGCCTGTGACACCGGGGGTACTGGGGGATATATCTCCTGGGACACCCGACAGGTGTTTTTC. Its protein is CACDTGGTGGYISWDTRQVFF.